Following are 2 T cell receptor beta chains from one sample sequenced in a study of blood T cells in healthy people across ages. PCR was performed a second time for roughly 7 to 11 cycles using a sample-barcoded 5' primer and a J-beta primer mix. TCRdb itself ran the 5' RACE reads through MiXCR, one entry per CDR3 protein. The table shows around 1,100,000 distinct CDR3 sequences, with under 40% occurring only once. The source material was blood. These receptors all come from a young man in good health.

Turning to this clonotype: An end of the junction differs from the germline gene, which may be a read error. The rearrangement joins TRBV7-2 to TRBJ1-1; D is ambiguous. CDR3 length: 13 amino acids. Per germline, CDR1 SGHTA and CDR2 FQGNSA. CDR3 in DNA: TGTGCCAGCAGCCTAGCAACGAACACTGAAGCTTTCTTT. Translation gives CASSLATNTEAFF.

This clonotype was seen a handful of times. The J gene is TRBJ2-5, the V gene TRBV28, with 8 bases aligning to TRBD1. J was trimmed by 2 bases and V by 8 bases; bases with no gene match: 7. In germline, CDR1 is MDHEN, CDR2 SYDVKM. The CDR3 is 14 residues long. CDR3 DNA: TGTGCCAGCTTGACAGGGGCGAGGCAAGAGACCCAGTACTTC. Encoded protein: CASLTGARQETQYF.